The sequence of this T cell receptor (beta chain) was determined in a study of cytomegalovirus exposure and HLA in healthy donors. Study as a whole: One earlier analysis, a look at around 180 million T cells, found some 100 million unique TCR beta sequences.

The study ran its PCR with 60 Vbeta and 13 Jbeta primers. Here immunoSEQ multiplex PCR was the method, and the copy in TCRdb shows in-frame clones only, minus some. Altogether almost 200,000 clones are present, around 79% being singletons, with the ten largest covering approximately 0.36%. A remark on this clone: The antigen is undetermined.

Trimming left V 1 base short and J 2 bases short, with 12 bases between. The CDR3 loop spans 17 amino acids. Germline CDR1 is SEHNR and CDR2 is FQNEAQ (reference sequence). Study-wide results and caveats: Some TCR beta chains (roughly 160 of them) were listed as cytomegalovirus-associated. The authors reported that TCR beta sequences could predict HLA-A and HLA-B alleles. These predictions were accurate for most subjects in the first cohort.

The sequenced sample consisted of PBMCs. The J gene is TRBJ2-6, the V gene TRBV7-9, with D perhaps TRBD2 (5 bases). The clonotype comes from a male donor in good health and CMV-seropositive. This CDR3 is CASSLGAGNTGANVLTF. Here the CDR3 DNA reads TGTGCCAGCAGCTTAGGAGCCGGGAACACTGGGGCCAACGTCCTGACTTTC.